This TCR beta chain was found in a study of T-cell reconstitution after alpha-beta-depleted transplantation in children. Regarding the study as a whole: At the one-year point after transplant, T-cell counts and TCRbeta diversity were found to come mostly from T cells that had been newly produced. For some patients, TCRbeta diversity was high at day 60 because of recipient T cells and thymic progenitors that survived.

Construction of the TCRbeta library involved unique molecular identifiers. One entry per CDR3 protein results from TCRdb running MiXCR on the PCR reads. The sample lists 70,000 or so distinct CDR3 sequences, approximately 11% occurring once. This clonotype was seen repeatedly, ten times or more. What it recognizes is unknown. This sample comprised PBMCs, obtained before TCRalphabeta/CD19-depleted stem cell transplant. The receptor's source is a boy aged 5-17 years with acute myeloid leukemia, due to receive a stem cell transplant.

The chain's CDR3 is CASSLGPAGDLYNEQFF. The CDR3 region has the DNA TGTGCCAGCAGTTTAGGCCCAGCGGGGGACCTATACAATGAGCAGTTCTTC. The chain employs TRBV27 and TRBJ2-1; 8 positions agree with TRBD2. The CDR3 consists of 17 residues. Germline V gives CDR1 MNHEY, CDR2 SMNVEV (reference sequence). The ends lost 2 bases at V and 4 bases at J; junction bases unmatched: 10.